Below, 13 T cell receptor beta chains from the same sample are listed, as sequenced in a study of blood T cell repertoires in COVID-19. Sequencing was performed with immunoSEQ multiplex PCR; in TCRdb, only in-frame clones are kept and a portion is missing. The table shows approximately 120,000 clones, with 80% to 90% occurring only once. Sequencing was done on a sample of peripheral blood. The receptors shown here come from a human donor in a cohort sampled during active COVID-19.

The chain carries TRBV6-6 and TRBJ1-5; 8 nucleotides align to TRBD1. The J segment lost 2 bases and the V segment lost 6 bases, leaving 12 bases of the junction unmatched. Germline lookup yields CDR1 MNHNY and CDR2 SVGAGI (reference sequence). There are 17 residues in the CDR3. The CDR3 spells CASSRSTGGKRNQPQHF. CDR3 DNA sequence: TGTGCCAGCAGCCGATCAACAGGGGGTAAACGCAATCAGCCCCAGCATTTT.

This clone showed up just once. J is TRBJ2-7 and V is TRBV27; D possibly corresponds to TRBD1 (6 bases). The CDR3 covers 18 residues. V was clipped by 5 bases and J by 1 base, with 24 bases between them. In germline, CDR1 is MNHEY, CDR2 SMNVEV (reference sequence). The CDR3 loop is CASSPGTPHSSGSYEQYF. CDR3 bases: TGTGCCAGCAGTCCAGGGACACCCCATTCTTCAGGGTCCTACGAGCAGTACTTC.

The V call is TRBV6-4, the J call TRBJ1-1; possible D gene TRBD1, 5 bases. V was trimmed by 5 bases and J by 1 base, leaving 11 bases between them. CDR3 length equals 14 residues. CDR1 MRHNA and CDR2 SNTAGT come from the germline V gene. CDR3 nucleotides: TGTGCCAGCAGTCCACATCAGGGGAACACTGAAGCTTTCTTT. Protein product: CASSPHQGNTEAFF.

The chain employs TRBV19 and TRBJ1-5, with D perhaps matching TRBD1 (5 bases). The germline V and J ends were trimmed by 10 bases and 1 base, with 14 bases remaining between them. The length of the CDR3 is 14 residues. Germline V gene lookup returns CDR1 LNHDA and CDR2 SQIVND (reference sequence). The CDR3 sequence is CATIQGGSNQPQHF. For the CDR3, the DNA is TGTGCCACTATCCAGGGAGGAAGCAATCAGCCCCAGCATTTT.

The chain couples TRBV5-4 to TRBJ2-3, with 14 nucleotides matching TRBD2. The CDR3 length is 16 residues. Germline V gene data show CDR1 as SGHNT and CDR2 as YYREEE (reference sequence). V lost 4 bases, J lost 3 bases, and 4 bases stayed unmatched. CDR3 sequence: CASSKGTSGSTDTQYF. The CDR3 DNA follows: TGTGCCAGCAGCAAAGGGACTAGCGGGAGTACAGATACGCAGTATTTT.

V and J are TRBV11-2 and TRBJ2-5; 10 bases align to TRBD2. CDR1 and CDR2 from the germline V gene are SGHAT and FQNNGV. After removal of 3 bases from V and 5 bases from J, the junction contained 12 bases not matched to a gene. The CDR3 is 17 residues long. CDR3 nucleotides: TGTGCCAGCAGCTTTGGACTAGCGGTTCTTAGCGGGGAGACCCAGTACTTC. Amino acids: CASSFGLAVLSGETQYF.

The V gene is TRBV5-1, the J gene TRBJ2-3; possible D gene TRBD2, 8 bases. Looked up from germline, CDR1 is SGHRS and CDR2 is YFSETQ. Trimming removed 7 bases from V and 4 bases from J, with 13 bases in between. The CDR3 has 13 amino acids. CDR3 coding DNA: TGCGCCAGCCCCGGGAGGGGGCCAGATACGCAGTATTTT. Translated: CASPGRGPDTQYF.

This clone appeared once. The gene calls are TRBV7-3 and TRBJ1-6; unclear D gene. Trimming removed 5 bases at V and 8 bases at J, with 10 bases between. CDR3 length: 13 amino acids. Germline values: CDR1 SGHTA, CDR2 FQGTGA. CDR3 loop: CASSTRGYSPLHF. CDR3 nucleotides: TGTGCCAGCAGCACCCGGGGTTATTCACCCCTCCACTTT.

The chain couples TRBV19 to TRBJ1-3; TRBD1 agrees at 7 bases. This CDR3 contains 15 residues. Germline CDR1 and CDR2: LNHDA and SQIVND (reference sequence). V was clipped by 6 bases and J by 0 bases; unmatched bases: 5. CDR3 in DNA: TGTGCCAGTAGACGCAGGGGGAGCTCTGGAAACACCATATATTTT. Translation gives CASRRRGSSGNTIYF.

The chain couples TRBV24-1 to TRBJ2-7; 11 nucleotides line up with TRBD2. CDR3 length equals 16 residues. Germline V lookup: CDR1 KGHDR, CDR2 SFDVKD. J was trimmed by 2 bases and V by 5 bases; bases with no gene match: 7. This CDR3 reads CATSAISGRGAYEQYF. In nucleotides, the CDR3 is TGTGCCACCAGTGCCATTAGCGGGAGGGGGGCCTACGAGCAGTACTTC.

The chain is built from TRBV29-1 and TRBJ2-1, with a tentative D call TRBD1 (6 bases). Trimming removed 8 bases at V and 2 bases at J, with 13 bases between. Germline lookup yields CDR1 SQVTM and CDR2 ANQGSEA. There are 13 residues in the CDR3. The CDR3, as DNA: TGCAGCCTTGGCAAGGGGGCCTACAATGAGCAGTTCTTC. Translating it yields CSLGKGAYNEQFF.

CDR3: CASSRAGAGGEAFF. The CDR3, as DNA: TGTGCCAGTAGTAGGGCAGGGGCTGGAGGTGAAGCTTTCTTT. This chain joins TRBV19 and TRBJ1-1, with TRBD1 as a possible D gene (6 bases). The germline V gene has CDR1 LNHDA and CDR2 SQIVND (reference sequence). This CDR3 comprises 14 residues. Trimming took off 4 bases at V and 7 bases at J, with 16 bases between the two ends.

The chain links TRBV6-5 to TRBJ1-2, with D possibly matching TRBD1 (6 bases). The CDR3 extends over 13 amino acids. The V end lost 2 bases, the J end lost 7 bases, and 11 bases lay between the germline ends. From germline, CDR1 is MNHEY and CDR2 SVGAGI. This CDR3 is CASSYMTGGGYTF. The DNA of the CDR3 is TGTGCCAGCAGTTACATGACAGGTGGTGGCTACACCTTC.